A selection of T cell receptor beta chains follows, all from one sample in a study of shared clonotypes between healthy human individuals. Measured with immunoSEQ multiplex PCR; TCRdb has only the in-frame clones, and not every one. The sample includes fewer than 1.8 million clones, approximately 98.5% of them seen just once. The source material was naive CD4+ T cells sorted from blood. The receptors here all came from a man aged 25-40 years in good health. CDR3s leave out the opening cysteine and the closing phenylalanine or tryptophan.

V,J,CDR3
TRBV5-4,TRBJ2-7,ALGMATKQY
TRBV19,TRBJ2-5,ASSKIWLAEGQETQY
TRBV30,TRBJ1-2,AWTLTGNYGYT
TRBV27,TRBJ2-5,ASSFSGTGETQY
TRBV7-6,TRBJ2-3,ASSRGLAPDTQY
TRBV10-2,TRBJ2-7,ASSASQGAPSYEQY
TRBV6-5,TRBJ2-5,ASSWMYQETQY
TRBV4-1,TRBJ2-1,ASSRPGTSIGEQF
TRBV29-1,TRBJ2-1,SANLGLAGGGEQF
TRBV18,TRBJ2-3,ASSPLTGGPDTQY
TRBV2,TRBJ2-7,ASSEERTGGPLSYEQY
TRBV10-3,TRBJ2-7,AIGTTHEQY
TRBV7-9,TRBJ1-1,ASSLAGGGNTEAF